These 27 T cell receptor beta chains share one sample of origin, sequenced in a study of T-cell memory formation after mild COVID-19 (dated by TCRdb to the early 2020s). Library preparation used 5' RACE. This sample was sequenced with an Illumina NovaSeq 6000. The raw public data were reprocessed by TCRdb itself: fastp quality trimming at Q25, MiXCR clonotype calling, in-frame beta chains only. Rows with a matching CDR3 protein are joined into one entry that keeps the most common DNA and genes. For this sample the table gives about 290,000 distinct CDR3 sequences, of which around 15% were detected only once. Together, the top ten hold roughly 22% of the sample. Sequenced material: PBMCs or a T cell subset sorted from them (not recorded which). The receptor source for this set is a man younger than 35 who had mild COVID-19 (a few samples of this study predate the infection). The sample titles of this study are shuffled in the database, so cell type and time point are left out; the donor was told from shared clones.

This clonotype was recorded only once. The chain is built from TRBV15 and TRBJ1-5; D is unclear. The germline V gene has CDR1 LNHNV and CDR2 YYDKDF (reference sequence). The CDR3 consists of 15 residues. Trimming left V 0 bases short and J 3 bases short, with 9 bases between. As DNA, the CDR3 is TGTGCCACCAGCAGAGATCTAGGGAACAATCAGCCCCAGCATTTT. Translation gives CATSRDLGNNQPQHF.

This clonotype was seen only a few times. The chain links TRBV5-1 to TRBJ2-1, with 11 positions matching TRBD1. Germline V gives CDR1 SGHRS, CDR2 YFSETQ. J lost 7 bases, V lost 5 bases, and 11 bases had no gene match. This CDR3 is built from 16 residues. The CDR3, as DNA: TGCGCCAGCAGTTTGCGAAGGACAGGGGGCGAGAATGAGCAGTTCTTC. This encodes CASSLRRTGGENEQFF.

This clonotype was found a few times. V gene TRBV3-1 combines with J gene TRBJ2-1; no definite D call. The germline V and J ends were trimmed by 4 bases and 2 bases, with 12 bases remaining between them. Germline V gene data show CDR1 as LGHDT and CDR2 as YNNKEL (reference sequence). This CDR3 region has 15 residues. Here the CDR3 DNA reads TGTGCCAGCAGCCCCCCTGGCGGTCCCTACAATGAGCAGTTCTTC. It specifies CASSPPGGPYNEQFF.

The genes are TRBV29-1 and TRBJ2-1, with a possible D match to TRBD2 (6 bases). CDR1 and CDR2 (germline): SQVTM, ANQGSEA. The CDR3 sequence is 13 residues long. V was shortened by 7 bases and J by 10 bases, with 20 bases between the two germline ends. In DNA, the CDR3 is TGCAGCGCCCGAGGCTGGGGGGATGGCGAGCAGTTCTTC. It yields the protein CSARGWGDGEQFF.

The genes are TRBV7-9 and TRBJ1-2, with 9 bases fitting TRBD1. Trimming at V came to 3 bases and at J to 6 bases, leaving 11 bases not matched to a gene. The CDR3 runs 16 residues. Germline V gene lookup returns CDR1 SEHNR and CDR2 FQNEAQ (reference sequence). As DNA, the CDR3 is TGTGCCAGCAGCTTTGAGGGACAGGGAAAAAAGGATGGCTACACCTTC. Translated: CASSFEGQGKKDGYTF.

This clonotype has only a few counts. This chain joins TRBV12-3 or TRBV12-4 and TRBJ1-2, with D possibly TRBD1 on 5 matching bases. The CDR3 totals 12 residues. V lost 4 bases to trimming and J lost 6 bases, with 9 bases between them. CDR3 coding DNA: TGTGCCAGCAGTTGGCAGGGACATGGCTACACCTTC. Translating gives CASSWQGHGYTF.

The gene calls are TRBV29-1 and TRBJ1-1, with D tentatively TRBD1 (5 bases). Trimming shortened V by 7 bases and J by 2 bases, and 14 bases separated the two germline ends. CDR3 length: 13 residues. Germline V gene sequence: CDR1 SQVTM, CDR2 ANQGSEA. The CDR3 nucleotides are TGCAGCGCCGCTCGACAGACTAACACTGAAGCTTTCTTT. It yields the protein CSAARQTNTEAFF.

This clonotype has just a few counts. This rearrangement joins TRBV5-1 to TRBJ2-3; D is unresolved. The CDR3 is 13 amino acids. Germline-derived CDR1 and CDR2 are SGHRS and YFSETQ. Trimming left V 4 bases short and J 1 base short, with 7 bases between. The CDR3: CASSGRGTDTQYF. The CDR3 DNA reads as TGCGCCAGCAGCGGTAGAGGCACAGATACGCAGTATTTT.

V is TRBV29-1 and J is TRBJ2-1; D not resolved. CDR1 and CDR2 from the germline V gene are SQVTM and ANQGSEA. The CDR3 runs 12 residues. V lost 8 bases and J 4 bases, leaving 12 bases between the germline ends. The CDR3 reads CSTDIRYNEQFF. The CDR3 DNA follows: TGCAGCACCGATATTAGGTACAATGAGCAGTTCTTC.

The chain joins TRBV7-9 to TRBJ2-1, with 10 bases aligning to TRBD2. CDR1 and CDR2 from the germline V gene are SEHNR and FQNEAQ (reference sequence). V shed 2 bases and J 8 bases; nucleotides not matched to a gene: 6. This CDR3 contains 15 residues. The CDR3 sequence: CASSLQRGGLHEQFF. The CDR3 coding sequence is TGTGCCAGCAGCTTACAGCGGGGGGGCCTTCATGAGCAGTTCTTC.

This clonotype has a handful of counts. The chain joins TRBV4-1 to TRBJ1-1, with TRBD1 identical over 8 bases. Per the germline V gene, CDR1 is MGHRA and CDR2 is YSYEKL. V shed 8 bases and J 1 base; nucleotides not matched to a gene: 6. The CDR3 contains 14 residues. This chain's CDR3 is CASWTGRGNTEAFF. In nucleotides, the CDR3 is TGCGCCAGCTGGACAGGGAGGGGGAACACTGAAGCTTTCTTT.

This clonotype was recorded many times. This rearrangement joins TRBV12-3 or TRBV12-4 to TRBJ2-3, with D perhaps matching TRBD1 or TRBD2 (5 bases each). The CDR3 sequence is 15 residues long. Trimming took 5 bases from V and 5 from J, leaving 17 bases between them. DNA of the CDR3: TGTGCCAGCAGTGCCCGAAGGGCTGGGGGAGATACGCAGTATTTT. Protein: CASSARRAGGDTQYF.

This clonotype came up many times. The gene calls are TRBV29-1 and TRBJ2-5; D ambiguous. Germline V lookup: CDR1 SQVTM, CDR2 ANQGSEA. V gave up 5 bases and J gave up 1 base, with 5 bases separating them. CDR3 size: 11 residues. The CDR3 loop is CSVWIQETQYF. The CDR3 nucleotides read TGCAGCGTTTGGATCCAAGAGACCCAGTACTTC.

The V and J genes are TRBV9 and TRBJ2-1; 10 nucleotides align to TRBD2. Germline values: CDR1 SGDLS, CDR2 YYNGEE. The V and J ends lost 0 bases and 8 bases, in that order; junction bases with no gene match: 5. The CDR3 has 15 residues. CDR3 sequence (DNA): TGTGCCAGCAGCGTAGGGACTAGCGGTTTAGATGAGCAGTTCTTC. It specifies CASSVGTSGLDEQFF.

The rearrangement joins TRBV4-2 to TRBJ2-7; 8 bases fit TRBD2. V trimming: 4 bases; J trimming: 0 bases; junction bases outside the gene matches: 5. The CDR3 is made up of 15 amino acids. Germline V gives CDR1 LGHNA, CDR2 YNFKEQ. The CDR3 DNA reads TGTGCCAGCAGCCCGGGACTAGTTAGCTCCTACGAGCAGTACTTC. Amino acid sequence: CASSPGLVSSYEQYF.

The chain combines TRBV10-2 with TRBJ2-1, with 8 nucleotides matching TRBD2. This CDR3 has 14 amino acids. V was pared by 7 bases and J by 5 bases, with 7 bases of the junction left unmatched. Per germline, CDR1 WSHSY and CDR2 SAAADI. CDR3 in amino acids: CASTLAGGDNEQFF. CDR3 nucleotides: TGCGCCAGCACCCTGGCGGGGGGCGACAATGAGCAGTTCTTC.

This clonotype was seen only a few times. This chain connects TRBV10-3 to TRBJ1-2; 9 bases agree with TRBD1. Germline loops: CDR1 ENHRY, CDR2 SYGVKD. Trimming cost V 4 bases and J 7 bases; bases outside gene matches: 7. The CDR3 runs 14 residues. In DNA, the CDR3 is TGTGCCATCAGTGGCGACAGGGGGAGGAGTGGCTACACCTTC. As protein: CAISGDRGRSGYTF.

CDR3 sequence reads: CASLKNWGYEDEQFF. Here the CDR3 DNA reads TGCGCCAGCTTAAAAAATTGGGGGTACGAGGACGAGCAGTTCTTC. The V and J genes are TRBV5-1 and TRBJ2-1, with D perhaps TRBD1 or TRBD2 (5 bases each). With 7 bases removed from V and 10 bases from J, the gap between germline ends came to 24 bases. CDR3 length: 15 residues. Looked up from germline, CDR1 is SGHRS and CDR2 is YFSETQ. The full variable domain, in which reference TRBV5-1 and TRBJ2-1 provide the parts outside the CDR3, is KAGVTQTPRYLIKTRGQQVTLSCSPISGHRSVSWYQQTPGQGLQFLFEYFSETQRNKGNFPGRFSGRQFSNSRSEMNVSTLELGDSALYLCASLKNWGYEDEQFFGPGTRLTVL.

The CDR3 DNA sequence: TGTGCCAGCAGTCCCCTGGACAGGGAGGGACAGCCCCAGCATTTT. This encodes CASSPLDREGQPQHF. V is TRBV28 and J is TRBJ1-5, with 8 bases aligning to TRBD1. Germline-derived CDR1 and CDR2 are MDHEN and SYDVKM. J was trimmed by 7 bases and V by 5 bases; bases with no gene match: 10. This CDR3 has 15 residues.

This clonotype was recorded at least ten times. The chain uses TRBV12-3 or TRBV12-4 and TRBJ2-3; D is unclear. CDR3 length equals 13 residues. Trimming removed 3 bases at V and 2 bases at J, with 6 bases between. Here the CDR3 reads CASSLSSTDTQYF. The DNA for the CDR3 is TGTGCCAGCAGTTTGTCCTCCACAGATACGCAGTATTTT.

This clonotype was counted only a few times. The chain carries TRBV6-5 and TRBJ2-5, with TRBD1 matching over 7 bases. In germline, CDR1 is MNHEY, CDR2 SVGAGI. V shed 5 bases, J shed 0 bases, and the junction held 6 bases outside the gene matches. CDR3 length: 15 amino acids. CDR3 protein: CASSPQTGNQETQYF. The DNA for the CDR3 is TGTGCCAGCAGTCCCCAGACAGGGAACCAAGAGACCCAGTACTTC.

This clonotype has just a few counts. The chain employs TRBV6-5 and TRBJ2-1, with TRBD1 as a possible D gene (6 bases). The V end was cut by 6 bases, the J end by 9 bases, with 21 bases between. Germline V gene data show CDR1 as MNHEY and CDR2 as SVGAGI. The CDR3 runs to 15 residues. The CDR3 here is CASSQTLGARGEQFF. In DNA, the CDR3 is TGTGCCAGCAGCCAGACGTTAGGGGCCAGGGGTGAGCAGTTCTTC.

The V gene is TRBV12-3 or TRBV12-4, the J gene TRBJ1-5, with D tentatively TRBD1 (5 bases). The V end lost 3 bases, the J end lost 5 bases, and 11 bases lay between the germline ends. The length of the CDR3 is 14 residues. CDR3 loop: CASSLRRGDQPQHF. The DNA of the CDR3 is TGTGCCAGCAGTTTGCGGCGAGGGGATCAGCCCCAGCATTTT.

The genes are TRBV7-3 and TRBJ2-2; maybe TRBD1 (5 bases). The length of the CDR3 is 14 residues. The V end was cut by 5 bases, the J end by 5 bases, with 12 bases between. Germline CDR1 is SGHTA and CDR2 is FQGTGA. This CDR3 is CASSQTARTGELFF. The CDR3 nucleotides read TGTGCCAGCAGCCAGACAGCCAGAACCGGGGAGCTGTTTTTT.

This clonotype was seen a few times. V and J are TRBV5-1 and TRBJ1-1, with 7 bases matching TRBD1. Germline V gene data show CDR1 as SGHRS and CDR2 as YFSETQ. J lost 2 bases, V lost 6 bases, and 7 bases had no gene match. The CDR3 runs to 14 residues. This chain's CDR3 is CASTWDRPNTEAFF. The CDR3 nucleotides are TGCGCCAGCACCTGGGACAGACCTAACACTGAAGCTTTCTTT.

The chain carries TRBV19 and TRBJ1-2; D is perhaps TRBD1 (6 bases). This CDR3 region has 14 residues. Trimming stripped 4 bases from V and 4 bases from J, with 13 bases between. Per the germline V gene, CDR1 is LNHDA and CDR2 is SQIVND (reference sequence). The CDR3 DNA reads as TGTGCCAGTAGTAAGGACAGTCCTCTCTATGGCTACACCTTC. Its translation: CASSKDSPLYGYTF.

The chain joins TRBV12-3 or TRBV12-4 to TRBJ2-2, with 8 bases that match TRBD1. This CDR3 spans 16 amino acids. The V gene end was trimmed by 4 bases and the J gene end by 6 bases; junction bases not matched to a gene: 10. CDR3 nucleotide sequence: TGTGCCAGCAGTTCCTTGGACAGGGAGGATGCCGGGGAGCTGTTTTTT. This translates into CASSSLDREDAGELFF.